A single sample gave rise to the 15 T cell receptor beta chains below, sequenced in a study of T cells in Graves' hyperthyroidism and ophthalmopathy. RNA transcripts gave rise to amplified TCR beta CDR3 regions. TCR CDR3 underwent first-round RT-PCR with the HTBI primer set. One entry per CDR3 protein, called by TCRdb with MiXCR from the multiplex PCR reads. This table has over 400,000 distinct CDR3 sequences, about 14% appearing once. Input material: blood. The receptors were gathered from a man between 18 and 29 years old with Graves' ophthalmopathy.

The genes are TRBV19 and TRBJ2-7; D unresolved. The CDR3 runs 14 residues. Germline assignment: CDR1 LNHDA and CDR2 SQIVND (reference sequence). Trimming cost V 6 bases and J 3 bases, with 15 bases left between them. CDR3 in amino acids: CASRSQTPSYEQYF. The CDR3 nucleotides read TGTGCCAGTAGGTCTCAGACCCCGAGCTACGAGCAGTACTTC. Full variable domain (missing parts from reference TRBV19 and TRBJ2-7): DGGITQSPKYLFRKEGQNVTLSCEQNLNHDAMYWYRQDPGQGLRLIYYSQIVNDFQKGDIAEGYSVSREKKESFPLTVTSAQKNPTAFYLCASRSQTPSYEQYFGPGTRLTVT.

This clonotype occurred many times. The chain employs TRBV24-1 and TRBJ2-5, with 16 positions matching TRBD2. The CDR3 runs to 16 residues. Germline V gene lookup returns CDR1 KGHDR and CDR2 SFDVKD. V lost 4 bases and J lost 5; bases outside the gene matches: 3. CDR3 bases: TGTGCCACCAGTGACGGGACTAGCGGGAGGGCGGAGACCCAGTACTTC. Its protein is CATSDGTSGRAETQYF.

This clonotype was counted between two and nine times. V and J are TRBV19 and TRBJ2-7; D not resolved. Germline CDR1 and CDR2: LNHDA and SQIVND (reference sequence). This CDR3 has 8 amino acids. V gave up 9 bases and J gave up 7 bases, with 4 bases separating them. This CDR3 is CARGEQYF. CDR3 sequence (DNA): TGTGCCAGAGGGGAGCAGTACTTC.

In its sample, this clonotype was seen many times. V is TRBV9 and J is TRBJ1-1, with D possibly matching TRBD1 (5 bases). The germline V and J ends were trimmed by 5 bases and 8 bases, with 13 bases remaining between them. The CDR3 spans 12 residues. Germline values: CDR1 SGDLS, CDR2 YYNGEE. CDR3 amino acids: CASSKGLGEAFF. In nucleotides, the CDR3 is TGTGCCAGCAGTAAGGGGCTGGGGGAAGCTTTCTTT.

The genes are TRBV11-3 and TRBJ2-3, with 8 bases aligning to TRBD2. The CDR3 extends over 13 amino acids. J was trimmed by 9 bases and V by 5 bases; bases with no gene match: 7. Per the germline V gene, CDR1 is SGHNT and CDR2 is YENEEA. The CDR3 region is CASSLTSARTQYF. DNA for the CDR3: TGTGCCAGCAGCCTGACTAGCGCCCGGACGCAGTATTTT.

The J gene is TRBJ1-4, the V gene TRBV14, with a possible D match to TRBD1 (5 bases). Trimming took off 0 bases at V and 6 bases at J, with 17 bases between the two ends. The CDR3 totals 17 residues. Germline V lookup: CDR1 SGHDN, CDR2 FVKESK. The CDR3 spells CASSQDPTRAVDEKLFF. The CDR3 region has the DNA TGTGCCAGCAGCCAAGACCCTACCAGGGCGGTAGATGAAAAACTGTTTTTT.

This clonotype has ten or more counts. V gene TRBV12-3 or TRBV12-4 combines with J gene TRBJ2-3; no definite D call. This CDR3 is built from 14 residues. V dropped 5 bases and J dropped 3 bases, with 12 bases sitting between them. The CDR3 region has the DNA TGTGCCAGCAGTCCCCCCCCCCTAACAGATACGCAGTATTTT. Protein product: CASSPPPLTDTQYF.

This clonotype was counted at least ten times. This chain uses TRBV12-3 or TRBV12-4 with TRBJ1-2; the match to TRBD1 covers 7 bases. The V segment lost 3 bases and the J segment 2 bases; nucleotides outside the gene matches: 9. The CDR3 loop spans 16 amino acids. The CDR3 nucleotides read TGTGCCAGCAGTTTTTTTGGACAGGCCCAGAACTATGGCTACACCTTC. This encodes CASSFFGQAQNYGYTF.

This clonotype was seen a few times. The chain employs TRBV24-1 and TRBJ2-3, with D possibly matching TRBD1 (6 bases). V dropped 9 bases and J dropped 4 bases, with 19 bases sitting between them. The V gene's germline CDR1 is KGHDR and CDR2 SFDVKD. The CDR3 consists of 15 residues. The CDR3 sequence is CATENEGRGADTQYF. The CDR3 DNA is TGTGCCACCGAGAACGAGGGCAGGGGAGCAGATACGCAGTATTTT.

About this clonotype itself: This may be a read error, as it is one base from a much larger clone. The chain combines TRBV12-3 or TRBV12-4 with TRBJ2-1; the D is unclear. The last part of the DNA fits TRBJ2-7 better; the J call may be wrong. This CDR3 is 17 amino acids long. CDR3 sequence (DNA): TGTGCCAGCAGTCTCGTGGGATTTACTCTCTCCTACAATGAGCAGTACTTC. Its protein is CASSLVGFTLSYNEQYF.

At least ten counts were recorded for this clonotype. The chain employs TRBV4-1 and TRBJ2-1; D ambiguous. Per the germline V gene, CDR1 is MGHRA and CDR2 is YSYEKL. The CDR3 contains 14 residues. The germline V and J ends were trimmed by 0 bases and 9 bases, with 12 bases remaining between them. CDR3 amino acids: CASSQEGRWSEQFF. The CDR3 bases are TGCGCCAGCAGCCAAGAGGGAAGGTGGAGTGAGCAGTTCTTC.

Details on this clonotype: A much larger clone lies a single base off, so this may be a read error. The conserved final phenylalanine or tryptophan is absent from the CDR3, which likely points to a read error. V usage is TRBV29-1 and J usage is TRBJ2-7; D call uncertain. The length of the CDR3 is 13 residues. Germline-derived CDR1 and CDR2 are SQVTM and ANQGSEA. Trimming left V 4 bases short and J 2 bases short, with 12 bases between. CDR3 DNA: TGCAGCGTTGTACCCGGGTGGACCTACGAGCAGTACCTC. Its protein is CSVVPGWTYEQYL.

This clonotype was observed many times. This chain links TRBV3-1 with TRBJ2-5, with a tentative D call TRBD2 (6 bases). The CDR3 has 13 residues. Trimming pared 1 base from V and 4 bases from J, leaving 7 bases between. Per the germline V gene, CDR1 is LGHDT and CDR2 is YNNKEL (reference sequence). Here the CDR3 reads CASSQGRAETQYF. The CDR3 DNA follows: TGTGCCAGCAGCCAAGGGAGGGCAGAGACCCAGTACTTC.

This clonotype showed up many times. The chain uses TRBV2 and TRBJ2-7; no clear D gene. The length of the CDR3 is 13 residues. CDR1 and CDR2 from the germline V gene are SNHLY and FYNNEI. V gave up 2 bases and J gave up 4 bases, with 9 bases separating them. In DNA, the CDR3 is TGTGCCAGCAGTGAATTGGTGCGGTACGAGCAGTACTTC. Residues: CASSELVRYEQYF.

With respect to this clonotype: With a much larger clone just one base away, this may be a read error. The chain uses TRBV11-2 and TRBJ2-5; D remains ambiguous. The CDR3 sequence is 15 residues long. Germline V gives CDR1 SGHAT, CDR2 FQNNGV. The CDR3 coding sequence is TGTGCCAGCGGCTTAAATTGGTACAGCCAAGAGACCCAGTACTTC. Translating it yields CASGLNWYSQETQYF.